The 17 T cell receptor beta chains in this list originate from one sample, sequenced in a study of blood T cell repertoires in COVID-19. Sequencing used immunoSEQ multiplex PCR; TCRdb keeps in-frame clones, though not all of them. The sample carries about 92,000 clones, approximately 90% recorded once. Input material: peripheral blood. These receptors all come from an older woman with COVID-19, enrolled during active disease.

V usage is TRBV5-1 and J usage is TRBJ2-1, with D perhaps matching TRBD1 (6 bases). The germline V and J ends were trimmed by 4 bases and 6 bases, with 17 bases remaining between them. This CDR3 is 15 amino acids long. Germline V gene sequence: CDR1 SGHRS, CDR2 YFSETQ. The DNA of the CDR3 is TGCGCCAGCAGCGCTCAGGGGCCACTGTCCAATGAGCAGTTCTTC. It specifies CASSAQGPLSNEQFF.

The chain recombines TRBV5-6 with TRBJ1-4, with D perhaps TRBD1 (6 bases). Germline V gives CDR1 SGHDT, CDR2 YYEEEE. Between the trimmed V and J ends, which lost 2 bases and 10 bases, there was a span of 18 bases. There are 15 residues in the CDR3. The CDR3 DNA reads TGTGCCAGCAGCTTTAGTTTGGGGGCAGGGCGAAAACTGTTTTTT. As protein: CASSFSLGAGRKLFF. The full variable domain, rest sourced from reference TRBV5-6 and TRBJ1-4, is DAGVTQSPTHLIKTRGQQVTLRCSPKSGHDTVSWYQQALGQGPQFIFQYYEEEERQRGNFPDRFSGHQFPNYSSELNVNALLLGDSALYLCASSFSLGAGRKLFFGSGTQLSVL.

This rearrangement joins TRBV12-3 or TRBV12-4 to TRBJ2-1; weak D call: TRBD2 (5 bases). This CDR3 is 13 amino acids long. With 6 bases removed from V and 8 bases from J, the gap between germline ends came to 14 bases. The CDR3 region is CASRPYYSDEQFF. The CDR3 DNA follows: TGTGCCAGCAGGCCTTATTATAGCGATGAGCAGTTCTTC.

This clone was counted once. The chain is built from TRBV7-6 and TRBJ1-2, with 8 bases that match TRBD1. The ends lost 8 bases at V and 2 bases at J; junction bases unmatched: 10. The germline gives CDR1 SGHVS, CDR2 FNYEAQ. The CDR3 sequence is 15 residues long. This chain's CDR3 is CASALGTGRNYGYTF. The DNA for the CDR3 is TGTGCCAGCGCCCTCGGGACAGGAAGAAACTATGGCTACACCTTC. The full variable domain, rest sourced from reference TRBV7-6 and TRBJ1-2, is GAGVSQSPRYKVTKRGQDVALRCDPISGHVSLYWYRQALGQGPEFLTYFNYEAQQDKSGLPNDRFSAERPEGSISTLTIQRTEQRDSAMYRCASALGTGRNYGYTFGSGTRLTVV.

The J gene is TRBJ2-1, the V gene TRBV29-1; D is uncertain. The V gene lost 8 bases and the J gene lost 1 base, with 9 bases spanning the gap. The CDR3 extends over 12 amino acids. Germline CDR1 SQVTM, CDR2 ANQGSEA. CDR3 nucleotide sequence: TGCAGCTCAACCAGGTCCTACAATGAGCAGTTCTTC. The encoded protein is CSSTRSYNEQFF.

The chain couples TRBV19 to TRBJ2-7; 9 bases fit TRBD1. CDR3 length: 14 amino acids. The trim removed 7 bases at V and 3 bases at J, leaving 7 bases unmatched. Germline V gene sequence: CDR1 LNHDA, CDR2 SQIVND (reference sequence). As DNA, the CDR3 is TGTGCCAGTACCGCCGGGACAGGGCTCTACGAGCAGTACTTC. Residues: CASTAGTGLYEQYF.

The rearrangement links TRBV4-2 to TRBJ1-4; 7 bases fit TRBD1. CDR3 size: 15 residues. With V trimmed by 4 bases and J by 8 bases, 10 bases remained unmatched. Germline loops: CDR1 LGHNA, CDR2 YNFKEQ. The CDR3 sequence: CASSPKQGSGEKLFF. CDR3 bases: TGTGCCAGCAGCCCGAAACAGGGGTCAGGAGAAAAACTGTTTTTT.

V gene TRBV6-6 combines with J gene TRBJ2-7; 7 nucleotides align to TRBD1. Germline V CDR1 and CDR2: MNHNY, SVGAGI (reference sequence). The CDR3 runs to 14 residues. The V segment lost 6 bases and the J segment 1 base; nucleotides outside the gene matches: 6. The CDR3 region is CASRLRDSSYEQYF. In DNA, the CDR3 is TGTGCCAGCAGACTCCGGGACAGTTCCTACGAGCAGTACTTC.

The chain couples TRBV3-1 (or the pseudogene TRBV3-2) to TRBJ2-7; 8 nucleotides match TRBD2. The CDR3 consists of 19 residues. The germline CDR1 and CDR2 sequences are LGHDT and YNNKEL (reference sequence). V shed 1 base, J shed 3 bases, and the junction held 17 bases outside the gene matches. The DNA of the CDR3 is TGTGCCAGCAGCCAAGCCGGGGGGGGCCCCGGTAGGAGACGCTACGAGCAGTACTTC. This translates into CASSQAGGGPGRRRYEQYF.

V and J are TRBV9 and TRBJ1-3, with TRBD1 matching over 9 bases. Looked up from germline, CDR1 is SGDLS and CDR2 is YYNGEE. This CDR3 is 14 amino acids long. The ends lost 4 bases at V and 5 bases at J; junction bases unmatched: 4. CDR3 nucleotide sequence: TGTGCCAGCAGCACGGGACAGGGAAGAAACACCATATATTTT. Residues: CASSTGQGRNTIYF.

CDR3 amino acids: CASSVGAGNTEAFF. Written as DNA, the CDR3 is TGTGCCAGCAGCGTAGGTGCAGGGAACACTGAAGCTTTCTTT. V gene TRBV9 combines with J gene TRBJ1-1; no firm D call. Germline V CDR1 and CDR2: SGDLS, YYNGEE. The CDR3 extends over 14 amino acids. V lost 0 bases and J 1 base, leaving 7 bases between the germline ends. Full variable domain (missing parts from reference TRBV9 and TRBJ1-1): DSGVTQTPKHLITATGQRVTLRCSPRSGDLSVYWYQQSLDQGLQFLIQYYNGEERAKGNILERFSAQQFPDLHSELNLSSLELGDSALYFCASSVGAGNTEAFFGQGTRLTVV.

This clone is a singleton in its sample. This chain connects TRBV3-1 (or the pseudogene TRBV3-2) to TRBJ2-1, with TRBD2 matching 12 bases. The CDR3 runs to 15 residues. Germline assignment: CDR1 LGHDT and CDR2 YNNKEL (reference sequence). Trimming at V came to 5 bases and at J to 5 bases, leaving 4 bases not matched to a gene. In DNA, the CDR3 is TGTGCCAGCAGCTCTAGCGGGGGGGCCCACAATGAGCAGTTCTTC. Protein: CASSSSGGAHNEQFF.

CDR3 sequence reads: CASSSAGGRAETQYF. CDR3 bases: TGTGCCAGCAGTTCCGCTGGTGGGCGGGCGGAGACCCAGTACTTC. The rearrangement uses TRBV6-6 and TRBJ2-5; tentative D call: TRBD2 (5 bases). The CDR3 spans 15 residues. CDR1 and CDR2 from the germline V gene are MNHNY and SVGAGI (reference sequence). Trimming shortened V by 4 bases and J by 5 bases, and 17 bases separated the two germline ends.

The gene calls are TRBV5-5 and TRBJ1-6; D unresolved. CDR1 is SGHKS, CDR2 YYEKEE, per germline (reference sequence). Trimming took 4 bases from V and 7 from J, leaving 9 bases between them. This CDR3 contains 13 residues. The CDR3 is CASSGEINSPLHF. The CDR3 region has the DNA TGTGCCAGCAGCGGAGAGATAAATTCACCCCTCCACTTT.

This chain uses TRBV18 with TRBJ1-1, with 7 bases that match TRBD1. This CDR3 is built from 14 residues. V gave up 5 bases and J gave up 0 bases; unmatched junction bases: 3. The V gene's germline CDR1 is KGHSH and CDR2 LQKENI. The CDR3: CASSSGTVNTEAFF. CDR3 nucleotides: TGTGCCAGCTCATCCGGGACAGTGAACACTGAAGCTTTCTTT.

This chain connects TRBV5-8 to TRBJ1-2; unclear D gene. The V end lost 7 bases, the J end lost 6 bases, and 16 bases lay between the germline ends. There are 13 residues in the CDR3. Germline-derived CDR1 and CDR2 are SGHTS and YDEGEE. The CDR3 protein is CASGFDGGDGYTF. CDR3 in DNA: TGTGCCAGCGGGTTCGACGGCGGCGATGGCTACACCTTC. Together with reference TRBV5-8 and TRBJ1-2, the CDR3 gives the full variable domain: EAGVTQSPTHLIKTRGQQATLRCSPISGHTSVYWYQQALGLGLQFLLWYDEGEERNRGNFPPRFSGRQFPNYSSELNVNALELEDSALYLCASGFDGGDGYTFGSGTRLTVV.

The chain joins TRBV29-1 to TRBJ2-1, with 8 bases lining up with TRBD1. Looked up from germline, CDR1 is SQVTM and CDR2 is ANQGSEA. The CDR3 runs to 11 residues. J lost 9 bases, V lost 7 bases, and 5 bases had no gene match. In DNA form, the CDR3 reads TGCAGCGCTGGGGACAGGCCTGAGCAGTTCTTC. This codes for CSAGDRPEQFF.